One and the same sample provided the 5 T cell receptor beta chains below, sequenced in a study of T cells expressing NK-cell markers. TCRdb reprocessed the 5' RACE reads, with one entry per CDR3 protein and no DNA. The listing records fewer than 400,000 distinct CDR3 sequences. Sequenced material: blood T cells: a sorted CD56 or NKG2C T cell subset, CD4+ or CD8+ T cells, or bulk PBMC T cells (not recorded which). All receptors come from a man between 18 and 69 years old in good health.

The V gene is TRBV4-1, the J gene TRBJ1-1; TCRdb indicates TRBD1, and absent DNA this call remains unverified. This CDR3 contains 14 residues. Germline V lookup: CDR1 MGHRA, CDR2 YSYEKL. The CDR3: CASSQEPPTGYAFF.

The chain is built from TRBV11-2 and TRBJ2-5; TCRdb's D call of TRBD2 is untestable without DNA. Germline assignment: CDR1 SGHAT and CDR2 FQNNGV. The CDR3 spans 18 residues. This chain's CDR3 is CASSPGGLAGGRGETQYF.

CDR3 loop: CASARGTAGSEAFF. This rearrangement joins TRBV5-1 to TRBJ1-1; TCRdb picks TRBD1, but there is no DNA to check that call. The germline V gene has CDR1 SGHRS and CDR2 YFSETQ. The CDR3 extends over 14 amino acids. Full variable domain (rest looked up from reference TRBV5-1 and TRBJ1-1): KAGVTQTPRYLIKTRGQQVTLSCSPISGHRSVSWYQQTPGQGLQFLFEYFSETQRNKGNFPGRFSGRQFSNSRSEMNVSTLELGDSALYLCASARGTAGSEAFFGQGTRLTVV.

The chain links TRBV28 to TRBJ1-1. The germline V gene has CDR1 MDHEN and CDR2 SYDVKM. The CDR3 has 11 residues. Here the CDR3 reads CATTMNTEAFF. The variable domain in full, completed from reference TRBV28 and TRBJ1-1, reads DVKVTQSSRYLVKRTGEKVFLECVQDMDHENMFWYRQDPGLGLRLIYFSYDVKMKEKGDIPEGYSVSREKKERFSLILESASTNQTSMYLCATTMNTEAFFGQGTRLTVV.

The V gene is TRBV2, the J gene TRBJ2-3; TCRdb lists TRBD1, though no DNA is available to test this call. CDR3 length equals 14 residues. Germline CDR1 and CDR2: SNHLY and FYNNEI. The CDR3 sequence is CASSEDRGTDTQYF.